A selection of T cell receptor beta chains follows, all from one sample in a study of beta chain features in type 1 diabetes. Data came from immunoSEQ multiplex PCR; TCRdb stores just in-frame clones and leaves some out. The table lists around 100,000 clones, 28% of them singletons, with 0.5% to 0.6% in the top ten. Material for sequencing was central memory CD4+ T cells from blood. Source of these receptors: a woman aged 18-35 years with type 1 diabetes. The conserved cysteine and the conserved F or W are not part of the CDR3 here. The D gene is left open where the match is weak.

j_gene,len,v_gene,d_gene,CDR3aa
TRBJ2-7,12,TRBV11-2,.,ASSLDRGSHEQY
TRBJ2-1,11,TRBV6-5,.,ASSSRYDNEQF
TRBJ2-5,8,TRBV6-1,.,ATLQETQY
TRBJ2-1,14,TRBV10-3,TRBD2,AIGETSGVSYNEQF
TRBJ2-6,13,TRBV5-1,.,ASSSGGSGANVLT
TRBJ2-7,13,TRBV10-1,TRBD1,ASSESDGQGLEQY
TRBJ2-7,10,TRBV5-5,TRBD2,ASSRTSHEQY
TRBJ1-5,13,TRBV6-6,TRBD1,ASIDDRAGGWPQH
TRBJ2-1,12,TRBV7-2,.,ASSTPSGVDEQF
TRBJ1-4,11,TRBV6-5,TRBD1,ASSDRAYEKLF
TRBJ2-3,15,TRBV7-2,TRBD2,ASSFFTSGPATDTQY
TRBJ2-1,13,TRBV29-1,TRBD2,SVRLADDSYNEQF
TRBJ2-3,15,TRBV5-8,TRBD2,ASSPGTSAKSTDTQY
TRBJ2-5,14,TRBV5-6,TRBD2,ASRNWGLAGAETQY